This TCR beta chain was documented in a study of CD8 T cells in Susac syndrome. This clonotype has a single count. Reverse transcription used roughly 0.45 to 1 ug RNA and random hexamers. TCRdb re-called the immunoSEQ multiplex PCR reads through MiXCR, storing one row per CDR3 protein. The data show 240,000 or so distinct CDR3 sequences, almost 97% seen once. Germline CDR1 MDHEN, CDR2 SYDVKM. The CDR3 sequence is 16 residues long. The V and J ends lost 5 bases and 0 bases respectively, with 11 bases between them. The gene calls are TRBV28 and TRBJ2-6; D not resolved. The sequence was obtained from a human donor with Susac syndrome. Sequencing was performed on CD4+ T cells from PBMCs. CDR3 residues: CASSPPLNSGANVLTF. CDR3 coding DNA: TGTGCCAGCAGTCCCCCGTTGAACTCTGGGGCCAACGTCCTGACTTTC. Supplemented by reference TRBV28 and TRBJ2-6, the full variable domain reads DVKVTQSSRYLVKRTGEKVFLECVQDMDHENMFWYRQDPGLGLRLIYFSYDVKMKEKGDIPEGYSVSREKKERFSLILESASTNQTSMYLCASSPPLNSGANVLTFGAGSRLTVL.